This T cell receptor (beta chain) is from a study of T cell repertoires in cytomegalovirus infection. At the level of the study: Used in the study were CMV epitopes, some recently identified and HLA-C-restricted, others well-studied and HLA-B-restricted.

This clonotype was observed a few times. Its antigen is not identified. TCRdb reprocessed the reads via MiXCR and lists one record per CDR3 protein. The sample carries roughly 80,000 distinct CDR3 sequences, more than 20% recorded once. The length of the CDR3 is 12 residues. Deletions cut 1 base from V and 4 bases from J, with 2 bases between. CDR1 is SGHRS and CDR2 is YFSETQ in the germline V gene. Study findings and constraints: There were HLA-C-restricted CMV-specific TCR beta clonotypes dominating the ex vivo response.

Sequencing was performed on CD8+ T cells from cultured PBMCs, taken from culture after CMV antigen stimulation. The V gene is TRBV5-1, the J gene TRBJ2-2, with no clear D. The sequence was obtained from a human donor in good health (CMV status not recorded). Some clones in this sample may be carry-over from other donors' samples. The CDR3 nucleotides read TGCGCCAGCAGCTTGATCACCGGGGAGCTGTTTTTT. This codes for CASSLITGELFF. The complete variable domain, with remaining parts taken from reference TRBV5-1 and TRBJ2-2, reads KAGVTQTPRYLIKTRGQQVTLSCSPISGHRSVSWYQQTPGQGLQFLFEYFSETQRNKGNFPGRFSGRQFSNSRSEMNVSTLELGDSALYLCASSLITGELFFGEGSRLTVL.